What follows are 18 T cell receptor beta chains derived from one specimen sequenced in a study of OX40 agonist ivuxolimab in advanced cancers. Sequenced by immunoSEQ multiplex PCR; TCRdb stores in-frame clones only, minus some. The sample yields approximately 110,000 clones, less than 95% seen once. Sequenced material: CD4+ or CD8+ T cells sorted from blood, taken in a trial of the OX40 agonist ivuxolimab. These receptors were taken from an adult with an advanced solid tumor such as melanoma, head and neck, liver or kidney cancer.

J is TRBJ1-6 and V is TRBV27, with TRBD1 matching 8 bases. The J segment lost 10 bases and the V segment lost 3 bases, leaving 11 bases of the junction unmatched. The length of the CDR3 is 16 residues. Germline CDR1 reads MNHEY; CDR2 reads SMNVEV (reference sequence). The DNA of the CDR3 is TGTGCCAGCAGTTTCAAGGCGGGCAGGGGGCACTCACCCCTCCACTTT. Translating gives CASSFKAGRGHSPLHF.

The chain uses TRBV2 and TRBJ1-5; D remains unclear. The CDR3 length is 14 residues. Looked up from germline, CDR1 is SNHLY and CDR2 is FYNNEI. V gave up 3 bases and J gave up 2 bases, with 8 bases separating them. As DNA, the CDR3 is TGTGCCAGCAGTGACGATCTCGGCAATCAGCCCCAGCATTTT. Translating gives CASSDDLGNQPQHF.

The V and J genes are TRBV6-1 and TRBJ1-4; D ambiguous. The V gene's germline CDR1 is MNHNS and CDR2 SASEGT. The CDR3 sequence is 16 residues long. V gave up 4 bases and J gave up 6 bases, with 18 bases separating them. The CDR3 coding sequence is TGTGCCAGCAGTGCCCCCGGTTTGAGATTAGATGAAAAACTGTTTTTT. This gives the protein CASSAPGLRLDEKLFF.

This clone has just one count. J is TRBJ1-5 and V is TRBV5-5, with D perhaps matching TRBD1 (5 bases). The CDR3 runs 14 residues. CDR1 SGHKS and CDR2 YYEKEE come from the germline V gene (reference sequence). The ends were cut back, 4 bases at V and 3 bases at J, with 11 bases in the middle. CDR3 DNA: TGTGCCAGCAGCCCCGGGACGGTCAATCAGCCCCAGCATTTT. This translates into CASSPGTVNQPQHF.

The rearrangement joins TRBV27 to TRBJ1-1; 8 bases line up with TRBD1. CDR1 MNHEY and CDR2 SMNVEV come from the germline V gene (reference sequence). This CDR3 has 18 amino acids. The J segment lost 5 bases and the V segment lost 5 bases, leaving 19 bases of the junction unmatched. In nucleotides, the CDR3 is TGTGCCAGCAGTCCTACCCTTACAGGGGGTAGTCTCGGGACTGAAGCTTTCTTT. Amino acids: CASSPTLTGGSLGTEAFF.

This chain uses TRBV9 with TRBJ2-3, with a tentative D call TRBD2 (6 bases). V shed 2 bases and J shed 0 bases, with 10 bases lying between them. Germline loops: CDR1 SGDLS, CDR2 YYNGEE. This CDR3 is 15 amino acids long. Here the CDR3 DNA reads TGTGCCAGCAGCGTGGGGGGTTTAAGCACAGATACGCAGTATTTT. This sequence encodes CASSVGGLSTDTQYF.

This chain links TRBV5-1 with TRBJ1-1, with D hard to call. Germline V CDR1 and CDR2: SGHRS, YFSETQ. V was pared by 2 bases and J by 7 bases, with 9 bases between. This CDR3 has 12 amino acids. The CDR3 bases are TGCGCCAGCAGCTTCACGGGGAATGAAGCTTTCTTT. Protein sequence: CASSFTGNEAFF.

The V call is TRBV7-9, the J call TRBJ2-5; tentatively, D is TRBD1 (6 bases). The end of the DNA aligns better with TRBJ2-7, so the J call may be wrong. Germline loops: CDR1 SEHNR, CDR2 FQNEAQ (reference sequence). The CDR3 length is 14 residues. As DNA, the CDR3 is TGTGCCAGCAGCCCCCCCGGACAGCCCTACGAGCAGTACTTC. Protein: CASSPPGQPYEQYF.

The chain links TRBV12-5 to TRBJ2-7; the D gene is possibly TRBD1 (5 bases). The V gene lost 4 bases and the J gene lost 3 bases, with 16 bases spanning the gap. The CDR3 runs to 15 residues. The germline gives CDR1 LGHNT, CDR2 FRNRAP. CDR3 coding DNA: TGTGCTAGTGGTTCGATATATCAGGGATACTACGAGCAGTACTTC. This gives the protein CASGSIYQGYYEQYF.

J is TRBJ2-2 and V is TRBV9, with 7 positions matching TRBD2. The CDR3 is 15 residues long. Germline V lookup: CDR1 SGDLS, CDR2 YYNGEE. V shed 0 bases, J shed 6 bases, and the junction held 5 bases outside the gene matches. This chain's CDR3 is CASSVATTSPGELFF. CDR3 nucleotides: TGTGCCAGCAGCGTAGCCACGACTAGCCCCGGGGAGCTGTTTTTT. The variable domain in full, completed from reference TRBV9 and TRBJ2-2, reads DSGVTQTPKHLITATGQRVTLRCSPRSGDLSVYWYQQSLDQGLQFLIQYYNGEERAKGNILERFSAQQFPDLHSELNLSSLELGDSALYFCASSVATTSPGELFFGEGSRLTVL.

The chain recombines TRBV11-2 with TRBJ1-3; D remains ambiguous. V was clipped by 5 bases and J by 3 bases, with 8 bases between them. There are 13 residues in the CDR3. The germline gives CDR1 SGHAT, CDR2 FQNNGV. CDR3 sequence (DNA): TGTGCCAGCAGCCTACACGGTGGAAACACCATATATTTT. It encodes CASSLHGGNTIYF.

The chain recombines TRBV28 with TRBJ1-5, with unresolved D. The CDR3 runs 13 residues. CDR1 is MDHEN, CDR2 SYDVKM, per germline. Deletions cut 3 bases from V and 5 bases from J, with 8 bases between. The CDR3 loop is CASSFELYQPQHF. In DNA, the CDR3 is TGTGCCAGCAGTTTCGAGCTCTATCAGCCCCAGCATTTT.

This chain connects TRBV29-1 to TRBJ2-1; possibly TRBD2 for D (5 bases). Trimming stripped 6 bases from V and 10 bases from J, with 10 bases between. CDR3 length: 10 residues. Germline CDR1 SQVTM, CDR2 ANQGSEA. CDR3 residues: CSVDGGEQFF. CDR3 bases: TGCAGCGTCGACGGAGGAGAGCAGTTCTTC.

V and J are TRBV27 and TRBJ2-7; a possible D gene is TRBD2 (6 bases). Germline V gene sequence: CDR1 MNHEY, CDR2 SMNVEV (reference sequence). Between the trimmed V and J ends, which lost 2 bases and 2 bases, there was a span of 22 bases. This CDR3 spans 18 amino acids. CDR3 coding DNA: TGTGCCAGCAGTTTAATCTACTCAGCTCGGGACTTCACCTACGAGCAGTACTTC. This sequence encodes CASSLIYSARDFTYEQYF.

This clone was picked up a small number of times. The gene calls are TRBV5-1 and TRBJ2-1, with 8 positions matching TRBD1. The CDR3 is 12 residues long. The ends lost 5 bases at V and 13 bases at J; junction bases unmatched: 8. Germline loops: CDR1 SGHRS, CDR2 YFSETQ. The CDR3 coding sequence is TGCGCCAGCAGGGGGGGACAGGTCGAACAGTTCTTC. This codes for CASRGGQVEQFF.

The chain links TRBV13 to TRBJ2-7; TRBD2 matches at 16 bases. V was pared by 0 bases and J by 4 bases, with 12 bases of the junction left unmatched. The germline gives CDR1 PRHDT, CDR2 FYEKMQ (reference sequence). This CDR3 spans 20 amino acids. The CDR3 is CASSLGLLGLAGGPQYEQYF. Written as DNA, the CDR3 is TGTGCCAGCAGCTTAGGCCTGCTGGGACTAGCGGGAGGGCCTCAGTACGAGCAGTACTTC.

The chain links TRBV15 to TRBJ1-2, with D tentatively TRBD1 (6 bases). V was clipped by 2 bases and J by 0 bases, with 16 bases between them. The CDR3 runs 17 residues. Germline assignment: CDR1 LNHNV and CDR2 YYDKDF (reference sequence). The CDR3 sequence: CATSRSTGLLANYGYTF. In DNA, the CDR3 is TGTGCCACCAGCAGATCGACAGGCCTTCTCGCTAACTATGGCTACACCTTC.

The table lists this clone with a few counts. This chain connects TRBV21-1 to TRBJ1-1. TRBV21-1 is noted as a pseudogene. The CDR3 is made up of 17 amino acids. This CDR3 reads CASSKREGRGANTEAFF. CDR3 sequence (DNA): TGTGCCAGCAGCAAAAGGGAAGGGAGGGGGGCGAACACTGAAGCTTTCTTT.